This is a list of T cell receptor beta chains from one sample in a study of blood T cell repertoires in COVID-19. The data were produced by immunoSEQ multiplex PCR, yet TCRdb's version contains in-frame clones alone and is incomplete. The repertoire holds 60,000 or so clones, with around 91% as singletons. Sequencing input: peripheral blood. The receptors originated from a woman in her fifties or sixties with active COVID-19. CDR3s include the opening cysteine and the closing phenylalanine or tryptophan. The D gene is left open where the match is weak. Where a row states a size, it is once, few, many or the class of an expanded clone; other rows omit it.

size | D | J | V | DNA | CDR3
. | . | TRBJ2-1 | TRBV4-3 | TGCGCCAGCAGCCAGGGGACTCCCGGGGCCAATGAGCAGTTCTTC | CASSQGTPGANEQFF
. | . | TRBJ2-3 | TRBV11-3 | TGTGCCAGCAGCTTCCCCGGGTCGGATACGCAGTATTTT | CASSFPGSDTQYF
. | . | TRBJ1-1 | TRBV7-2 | TGTGCCAGCAGCTCCCACAGGGTTGGCACTGAAGCTTTCTTT | CASSSHRVGTEAFF
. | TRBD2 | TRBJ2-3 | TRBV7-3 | TGTGCCAGCAGCCCTAGACTAGCGGGGGTGGATACGCAGTATTTT | CASSPRLAGVDTQYF
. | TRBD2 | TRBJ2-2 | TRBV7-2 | TGTGCCAGCAGCTTCGTAGCGGGGGTGACCGGGGAGCTGTTTTTT | CASSFVAGVTGELFF
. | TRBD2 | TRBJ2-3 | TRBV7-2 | TGTGCCAGCAGCAAAGCTAGCGGGGGCACAGATACGCAGTATTTT | CASSKASGGTDTQYF
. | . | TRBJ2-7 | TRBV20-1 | TGCAGTGCTAGTAGGGGGTACGAGCAGTACTTC | CSASRGYEQYF
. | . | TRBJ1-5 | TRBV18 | TGTGCCAGCTCAACCGGGACAATTAGCAATCAGCCCCAGCATTTT | CASSTGTISNQPQHF
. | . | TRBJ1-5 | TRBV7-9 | TGTGCCAGCACCCAGGCCCCCGGCAATCAGCCCCAGCATTTT | CASTQAPGNQPQHF
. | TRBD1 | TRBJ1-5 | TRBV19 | TGTGCCAGTAGTATAGGAGCGGGTGGGACAGCCCTTGAGGTCCAGCATTTT | CASSIGAGGTALEVQHF
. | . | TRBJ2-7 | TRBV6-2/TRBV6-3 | TGTGCCAGCAGTGGTCCGGGACACAGTTCCAGCTCCTACGAGCAGTACTTC | CASSGPGHSSSSYEQYF
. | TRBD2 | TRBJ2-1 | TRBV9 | TGTGCCAGCAGCCCGCCGGGGGAGCGGGGGGACAACAATGAGCAGTTCTTC | CASSPPGERGDNNEQFF
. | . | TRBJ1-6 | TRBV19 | TGTGCCAGTGGGACGGGGGGGAATTCACCCCTCCACTTT | CASGTGGNSPLHF
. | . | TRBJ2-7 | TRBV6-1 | TGTGCCAGCAGTGAATTCGGTGCGGCCTACGAGCAGTACTTC | CASSEFGAAYEQYF
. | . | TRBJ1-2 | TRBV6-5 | TGTGCCAGCAGTTACGGCCCTCGGGGGACTGGCTACACCTTC | CASSYGPRGTGYTF
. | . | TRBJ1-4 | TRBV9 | TGTGCCAGCAGCACCCTGGAGGGGAATGAAAAACTGTTTTTT | CASSTLEGNEKLFF
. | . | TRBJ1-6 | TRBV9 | TGTGCCAGCAGCGTAGAGTCAGGGAATAATTCACCCCTCCACTTT | CASSVESGNNSPLHF
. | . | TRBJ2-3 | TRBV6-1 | TGTGCCAGCAGTGATCGTGTTACTAGCACAGATACGCAGTATTTT | CASSDRVTSTDTQYF
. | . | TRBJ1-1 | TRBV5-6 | TGTGCCAGCAGCTTGATAGCATCTGAAGCTTTCTTT | CASSLIASEAFF
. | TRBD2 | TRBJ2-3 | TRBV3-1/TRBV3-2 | TGTGCCAGCAGCTCTCTAGCGGGGGGGGGTATAGATACGCAGTATTTT | CASSSLAGGGIDTQYF
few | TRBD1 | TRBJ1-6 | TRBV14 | TGTGCCAGCAGCCAAGATTTAAGGACAGGGGGGAGTTCACCCCTCCACTTT | CASSQDLRTGGSSPLHF
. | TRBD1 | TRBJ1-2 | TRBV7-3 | TGTGCCAGCAGCCTCGACAGGGCTAACTATGGCTACACCTTC | CASSLDRANYGYTF
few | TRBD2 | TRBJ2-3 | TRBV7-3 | TGTGCCAGCAGCTTGGCGGGGGGGCAGATAGATACGCAGTATTTT | CASSLAGGQIDTQYF
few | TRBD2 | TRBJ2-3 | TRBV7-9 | TGTGCCAGCAGGTTAGCGGGGGCCCTCACAGATACGCAGTATTTT | CASRLAGALTDTQYF
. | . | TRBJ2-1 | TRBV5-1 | TGCGCCAGCAGCTCGAACCCGGCGGGGTCATCCTACAATGAGCAGTTCTTC | CASSSNPAGSSYNEQFF
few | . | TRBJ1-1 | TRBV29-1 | TGCAGCGTTACCCTCCAAGGGGGTAGCGACACTGAAGCTTTCTTT | CSVTLQGGSDTEAFF
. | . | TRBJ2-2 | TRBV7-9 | TGTGCCAGCAGTTCACCAGGGGTAGCCGGGGAGCTGTTTTTT | CASSSPGVAGELFF
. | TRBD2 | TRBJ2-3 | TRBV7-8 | TGTGCCAGCAGCTTAGTCCCGGGACTAGCGGGAATTGGGACAGATACGCAGTATTTT | CASSLVPGLAGIGTDTQYF
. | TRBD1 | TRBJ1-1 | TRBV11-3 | TGTGCCAGCAGCCCCGGACAGGCCACTGAAGCTTTCTTT | CASSPGQATEAFF
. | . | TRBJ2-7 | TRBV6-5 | TGTGCCAGCAGGCAGGACAGCTACGAGCAGTACTTC | CASRQDSYEQYF
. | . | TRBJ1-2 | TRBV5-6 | TGTGCCAGCAGCCTACAGGGCTTTGGCTACACCTTC | CASSLQGFGYTF
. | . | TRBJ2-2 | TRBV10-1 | TGCGCCAGCAGAGGAGTTGCCACCGGGGAGCTGTTTTTT | CASRGVATGELFF
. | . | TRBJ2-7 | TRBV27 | TGTGCCAGCAGCACCACCAACAGGGCCCGAGGCCGAGAGCAGTACTTC | CASSTTNRARGREQYF
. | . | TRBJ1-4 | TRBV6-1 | TGTGCCAGCAGTGAGACGTCAACAGCCAAACTGTTTTTT | CASSETSTAKLFF
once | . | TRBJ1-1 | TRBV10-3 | TGTGCCATCAGTGAGGGCACAGCCCCTCGGAACACTGAAGCTTTCTTT | CAISEGTAPRNTEAFF
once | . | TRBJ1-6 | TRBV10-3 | TGTGCCATCAGATCGACAGGAGATAATTCACCCCTCCACTTT | CAIRSTGDNSPLHF
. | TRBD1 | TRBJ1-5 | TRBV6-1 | TGTGCCAGCAGTGCCGGGACAGCCTATAGCAATCAGCCCCAGCATTTT | CASSAGTAYSNQPQHF
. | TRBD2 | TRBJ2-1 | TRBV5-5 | TGTGCCAGCAGCCTGAGCGGGGGCGAGCAGTTCTTC | CASSLSGGEQFF
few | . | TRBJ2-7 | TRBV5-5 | TGTGCCAGCAGCTTGGGGGAGTACGAGCAGTACTTC | CASSLGEYEQYF
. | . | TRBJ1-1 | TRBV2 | TGTGCCAGCTCTTTAGGGGTTACTGAAGCTTTCTTT | CASSLGVTEAFF
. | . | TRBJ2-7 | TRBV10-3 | TGTGCCATCAGGTTCCAGGAAGCATCCTACGAGCAGTACTTC | CAIRFQEASYEQYF
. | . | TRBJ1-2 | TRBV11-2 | TGTGCCAGCAGCACACCCCCAGGGGTAGCTAACTATGGCTACACCTTC | CASSTPPGVANYGYTF
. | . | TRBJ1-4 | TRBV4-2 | TGTGCCAGCAGCCAAGACTGGGTGGGCCAGCCTCGGTCGTCTAATGAAAAACTGTTTTTT | CASSQDWVGQPRSSNEKLFF
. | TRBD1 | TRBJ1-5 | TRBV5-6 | TGTGCCAGCAGCTCAACAGGGGCCGGTCAGCCCCAGCATTTT | CASSSTGAGQPQHF
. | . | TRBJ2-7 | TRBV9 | TGTGCCAGCAGCGTAGGGGATGGGCGGGGCGCCTCCTACGAGCAGTACTTC | CASSVGDGRGASYEQYF
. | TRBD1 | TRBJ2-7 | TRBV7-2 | TGTGCCAGCAGCCCGACGCCCCGGGACAGGGGATTCGGGGAGCAGTACTTC | CASSPTPRDRGFGEQYF
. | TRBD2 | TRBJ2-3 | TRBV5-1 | TGCGCCAGCAGCCCGAGCGGACTAGGTTACACAGATACGCAGTATTTT | CASSPSGLGYTDTQYF
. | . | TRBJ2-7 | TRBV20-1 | TGCAGTGCTAGTTCCGTTTCCTACGAGCAGTACTTC | CSASSVSYEQYF
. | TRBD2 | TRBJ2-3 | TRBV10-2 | TGCGCCAGCATGGGACTAGCGGGGGTCACAGATACGCAGTATTTT | CASMGLAGVTDTQYF
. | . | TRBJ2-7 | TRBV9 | TGTGCCAGCAGTATCGACAGAGGCGAGCAGTACTTC | CASSIDRGEQYF